Following are 25 T cell receptor beta chains from one sample sequenced in a study of graft-versus-host responses after intestinal transplantation. This table comes from immunoSEQ multiplex PCR, and its TCRdb copy is limited to in-frame clones, with some not included. The sample lists roughly 100,000 clones; 93% were seen once. Their antigens are not known. Here the sequenced sample was unstimulated CD8+ T cells sorted from spleen or lymph node cells, taken before intestinal transplant. These receptors originate from a human donor who received an intestinal transplant.

This chain links TRBV6-6 with TRBJ1-2; 8 positions agree with TRBD1. Trimming took 0 bases from V and 4 from J; bases not matched to a gene: 4. Germline-derived CDR1 and CDR2 are MNHNY and SVGAGI (reference sequence). The CDR3 consists of 15 residues. This CDR3 reads CASSYSGDRSYGYTF. In DNA, the CDR3 is TGTGCCAGCAGTTACTCTGGGGACAGGTCCTATGGCTACACCTTC.

The CDR3 DNA sequence: TGCGCCAGCCAGCCCCCGAGGGACTATGGCTACACCTTC. This sequence encodes CASQPPRDYGYTF. The J gene is TRBJ1-2, the V gene TRBV10-1; D is uncertain. The CDR3 sequence is 13 residues long. The V and J ends lost 8 bases and 3 bases respectively, with 13 bases between them. Germline V gene sequence: CDR1 WNHNN, CDR2 SYGVQD (reference sequence).

This chain links TRBV4-1 with TRBJ2-1; no clear D. Looked up from germline, CDR1 is MGHRA and CDR2 is YSYEKL. The CDR3 contains 12 residues. V was cut by 1 base and J by 8 bases, with 6 bases left in between. CDR3 sequence reads: CASSQGSYEQFF. CDR3 DNA: TGCGCCAGCAGCCAAGGGTCATATGAGCAGTTCTTC.

The rearrangement joins TRBV6-1 to TRBJ2-7; possibly TRBD1 or TRBD2 for D (6 bases each). Trimming removed 4 bases from V and 5 bases from J, with 21 bases in between. The CDR3 covers 16 residues. Germline V gives CDR1 MNHNS, CDR2 SASEGT. In DNA form, the CDR3 reads TGTGCCAGCAGTGCCGGTCGGTGGGGGGCCCCCCACGAGCAGTACTTC. It translates to CASSAGRWGAPHEQYF.

V usage is TRBV30 and J usage is TRBJ2-3; D uncertain. This CDR3 contains 13 residues. CDR1 is GTSNPN and CDR2 is SVGIG in the germline V gene (reference sequence). The V end was cut by 1 base, the J end by 5 bases, with 10 bases between. The CDR3 region is CAWSEGHGDTQYF. CDR3 nucleotide sequence: TGTGCCTGGAGTGAAGGGCACGGAGATACGCAGTATTTT.

V gene TRBV6-5 combines with J gene TRBJ2-7; no clear D gene. The CDR3 spans 14 residues. V was clipped by 3 bases and J by 2 bases, with 11 bases between them. The germline V gene encodes CDR1 MNHEY and CDR2 SVGAGI. This CDR3 reads CASSYTVLAYEQYF. DNA for the CDR3: TGTGCCAGCAGTTATACAGTTTTGGCCTACGAGCAGTACTTC.

This clone was recorded a few times. The V call is TRBV7-9, the J call TRBJ1-1, with no clear D. Germline V gene data show CDR1 as SEHNR and CDR2 as FQNEAQ (reference sequence). The germline V and J ends were trimmed by 3 bases and 5 bases, with 4 bases remaining between them. The length of the CDR3 is 11 residues. The CDR3 loop is CASSLSTEAFF. CDR3 DNA sequence: TGTGCCAGCAGCTTGAGTACTGAAGCTTTCTTT.

The genes are TRBV2 and TRBJ2-7; 7 bases match TRBD1. The CDR3 runs to 15 residues. The germline CDR1 and CDR2 sequences are SNHLY and FYNNEI. V lost 8 bases to trimming and J lost 1 base; unmatched junction nucleotides: 11. The CDR3 bases are TGTGCCAGCGCCGATGGGACAGTCTTGTCCTACGAGCAGTACTTC. It is translated as CASADGTVLSYEQYF. Supplemented by reference TRBV2 and TRBJ2-7, the full variable domain reads EPEVTQTPSHQVTQMGQEVILRCVPISNHLYFYWYRQILGQKVEFLVSFYNNEISEKSEIFDDQFSVERPDGSNFTLKIRSTKLEDSAMYFCASADGTVLSYEQYFGPGTRLTVT.

In its sample, this clone was seen a few times. The chain links TRBV2 to TRBJ1-6; possibly TRBD1 for D (6 bases). Looked up from germline, CDR1 is SNHLY and CDR2 is FYNNEI. The V end lost 1 base, the J end lost 9 bases, and 10 bases lay between the germline ends. The CDR3 runs to 14 residues. CDR3 bases: TGTGCCAGCAGTGAAGGCAGGGGAGGTTCACCCCTCCACTTT. Translating it yields CASSEGRGGSPLHF.

The chain combines TRBV5-5 with TRBJ2-7; D remains ambiguous. CDR1 and CDR2 (germline): SGHKS, YYEKEE (reference sequence). CDR3 length equals 15 residues. V lost 1 base and J 1 base, leaving 12 bases between the germline ends. Here the CDR3 reads CASSLNPESSYEQYF. The CDR3 DNA is TGTGCCAGCAGCTTGAACCCGGAGAGTTCCTACGAGCAGTACTTC. Combining the CDR3 with reference TRBV5-5 and TRBJ2-7 gives the whole variable domain DAGVTQSPTHLIKTRGQQVTLRCSPISGHKSVSWYQQVLGQGPQFIFQYYEKEERGRGNFPDRFSARQFPNYSSELNVNALLLGDSALYLCASSLNPESSYEQYFGPGTRLTVT.

The chain carries TRBV5-1 and TRBJ2-1; a weak D match, TRBD2 (6 bases). Per germline, CDR1 SGHRS and CDR2 YFSETQ. CDR3 length: 12 amino acids. Between the trimmed V and J ends, which lost 2 bases and 10 bases, there was a span of 10 bases. As DNA, the CDR3 is TGCGCCAGCAGCTTATCGGGAGACGAGCAGTTCTTC. Amino acid sequence: CASSLSGDEQFF.

This chain's CDR3 is CASRTGGGETQYF. The CDR3 nucleotides read TGTGCCAGCAGGACAGGGGGGGGAGAGACCCAGTACTTC. The chain employs TRBV2 and TRBJ2-5, with TRBD1 matching 9 bases. The junction had 3 bases not matched to a gene; V was cut back by 6 bases and J by 4 bases. The CDR3 extends over 13 amino acids. Germline V gene data show CDR1 as SNHLY and CDR2 as FYNNEI.

The J gene is TRBJ2-2, the V gene TRBV11-2, with D unresolved. Deletions cut 6 bases from V and 8 bases from J, with 10 bases between. CDR1 and CDR2 (germline): SGHAT, FQNNGV. CDR3 length: 12 amino acids. The CDR3 loop is CASSVRTGELFF. The CDR3 DNA is TGTGCCAGCAGTGTCCGTACTGGGGAGCTGTTTTTT.

The CDR3 region is CASSVGVGGGYGYTF. The CDR3 DNA is TGTGCCAGCAGCGTAGGGGTAGGCGGCGGCTATGGCTACACCTTC. The V gene is TRBV9, the J gene TRBJ1-2; D uncertain. CDR1 SGDLS and CDR2 YYNGEE come from the germline V gene. V shed 0 bases and J shed 4 bases, with 13 bases lying between them. The CDR3 is 15 residues long.

This clone was observed a handful of times. The rearrangement links TRBV5-1 to TRBJ1-1; D remains unclear. CDR1 is SGHRS, CDR2 YFSETQ, per germline. The CDR3 contains 13 residues. V was shortened by 6 bases and J by 8 bases, with 17 bases between the two germline ends. Written as DNA, the CDR3 is TGCGCCAGCACCAACCCAGATATCGTCGAAGCTTTCTTT. This codes for CASTNPDIVEAFF.

This clone was detected only once. This rearrangement joins TRBV7-8 to TRBJ2-7; D remains unclear. From germline, CDR1 is SGHVS and CDR2 FQNEAQ. Trimming left V 4 bases short and J 4 bases short, with 11 bases between. The CDR3 length is 13 residues. CDR3 residues: CASSSSVGYEQYF. DNA for the CDR3: TGTGCCAGCAGCTCCAGTGTGGGGTACGAGCAGTACTTC. The complete variable domain, with remaining parts taken from reference TRBV7-8 and TRBJ2-7, reads GAGVSQSPRYKVAKRGQDVALRCDPISGHVSLFWYQQALGQGPEFLTYFQNEAQLDKSGLPSDRFFAERPEGSVSTLKIQRTQQEDSAVYLCASSSSVGYEQYFGPGTRLTVT.

This chain uses TRBV2 with TRBJ1-5; no clear D. Trimming took off 5 bases at V and 8 bases at J, with 28 bases between the two ends. The length of the CDR3 is 18 residues. The germline CDR1 and CDR2 sequences are SNHLY and FYNNEI. CDR3 sequence: CASSKTAGLAAYSEPQHF. In DNA form, the CDR3 reads TGTGCCAGCAGTAAGACGGCCGGGCTGGCGGCCTATAGCGAGCCCCAGCATTTT.

The rearrangement links TRBV6-1 to TRBJ1-5, with TRBD1 matching over 7 bases. Germline V lookup: CDR1 MNHNS, CDR2 SASEGT. Germline trimming cut 7 bases from V and 5 bases from J; bases unmatched to any gene: 11. The CDR3 runs to 15 residues. CDR3 sequence reads: CASNPEGAVHQPQHF. The CDR3 DNA sequence: TGTGCCAGCAACCCGGAGGGGGCCGTACATCAGCCCCAGCATTTT.

This chain links TRBV19 with TRBJ1-2; TRBD1 might be the D (6 bases). Trimming pared 8 bases from V and 4 bases from J, leaving 11 bases between. Germline values: CDR1 LNHDA, CDR2 SQIVND (reference sequence). CDR3 length: 12 residues. The CDR3 loop reads CASHETGYGYTF. The CDR3 nucleotides are TGTGCCAGTCATGAGACAGGCTATGGCTACACCTTC. Complete variable domain (other parts from reference TRBV19 and TRBJ1-2): DGGITQSPKYLFRKEGQNVTLSCEQNLNHDAMYWYRQDPGQGLRLIYYSQIVNDFQKGDIAEGYSVSREKKESFPLTVTSAQKNPTAFYLCASHETGYGYTFGSGTRLTVV.

The gene calls are TRBV4-1 and TRBJ1-4; D unclear. Trimming removed 1 base from V and 8 bases from J, with 14 bases in between. The length of the CDR3 is 15 residues. CDR1 MGHRA and CDR2 YSYEKL come from the germline V gene. The CDR3 is CASSQVLDGNEKLFF. CDR3 nucleotide sequence: TGCGCCAGCAGCCAAGTACTAGACGGAAACGAAAAACTGTTTTTT.

This clone was detected only once. The chain links TRBV7-9 to TRBJ1-1, with D tentatively TRBD1 (5 bases). The CDR3 contains 12 residues. The V end lost 5 bases, the J end lost 7 bases, and 11 bases lay between the germline ends. Germline CDR1 SEHNR, CDR2 FQNEAQ (reference sequence). DNA for the CDR3: TGTGCCAGCAGCGGCGACAGTCTTGAAGCTTTCTTT. Protein: CASSGDSLEAFF. The variable domain in full, with the rest retrieved from reference TRBV7-9 and TRBJ1-1, is DTGVSQNPRHKITKRGQNVTFRCDPISEHNRLYWYRQTLGQGPEFLTYFQNEAQLEKSRLLSDRFSAERPKGSFSTLEIQRTEQGDSAMYLCASSGDSLEAFFGQGTRLTVV.

This chain uses TRBV7-9 with TRBJ2-5, with D unclear. The CDR3 is 12 amino acids. The germline CDR1 and CDR2 sequences are SEHNR and FQNEAQ (reference sequence). The V and J ends lost 6 bases and 2 bases respectively, with 7 bases between them. The CDR3 is CASSLLQETQYF. The CDR3, as DNA: TGTGCCAGCAGTTTGTTACAAGAGACCCAGTACTTC.

V usage is TRBV29-1 and J usage is TRBJ2-2, with 7 bases lining up with TRBD1. CDR3 length: 16 residues. Germline V gives CDR1 SQVTM, CDR2 ANQGSEA. V lost 6 bases and J lost 4; bases outside the gene matches: 14. The CDR3 DNA reads TGCAGCGTGCTCCCGGGACAGCACTCCGCCACCGGGGAGCTGTTTTTT. This sequence encodes CSVLPGQHSATGELFF.

The chain has TRBV7-9 and TRBJ2-7; 10 nucleotides match TRBD1. The V segment lost 5 bases and the J segment 4 bases; nucleotides outside the gene matches: 8. The CDR3 has 15 residues. Germline V gene lookup returns CDR1 SEHNR and CDR2 FQNEAQ (reference sequence). CDR3 in amino acids: CASSLGTGAFYEQYF. For the CDR3, the DNA is TGTGCCAGCAGCCTCGGGACAGGGGCCTTTTACGAGCAGTACTTC. The variable domain in full, completed from reference TRBV7-9 and TRBJ2-7, reads DTGVSQNPRHKITKRGQNVTFRCDPISEHNRLYWYRQTLGQGPEFLTYFQNEAQLEKSRLLSDRFSAERPKGSFSTLEIQRTEQGDSAMYLCASSLGTGAFYEQYFGPGTRLTVT.

The chain couples TRBV5-8 to TRBJ2-7, with no clear D. V lost 0 bases and J 6 bases, leaving 10 bases between the germline ends. CDR1 is SGHTS, CDR2 YDEGEE, per germline. The CDR3 sequence is 13 residues long. The DNA for the CDR3 is TGTGCCAGCAGCTTGGGGATCGGGTCCGAGCAGTACTTC. Its translation: CASSLGIGSEQYF. The full variable domain, its missing parts supplied by reference TRBV5-8 and TRBJ2-7, is EAGVTQSPTHLIKTRGQQATLRCSPISGHTSVYWYQQALGLGLQFLLWYDEGEERNRGNFPPRFSGRQFPNYSSELNVNALELEDSALYLCASSLGIGSEQYFGPGTRLTVT.